This TCR beta chain originates from a study of blood T cell repertoires in COVID-19. In the study overall: T cells, B-cell-depleted T cells, or PBMCs provided the cDNA or gDNA that served as material.

Source study methods: Cell counts per sample came from amplifying reference gene primers. The repertoire was sequenced with immunoSEQ multiplex PCR; TCRdb's copy has only in-frame clones and lacks some. V, J and clone size reflect that table, while D and trimming were determined from the DNA. The sample lists approximately 130,000 clones, about four fifths occurring once. The length of the CDR3 is 14 residues. CDR1 SNHLY and CDR2 FYNNEI come from the germline V gene. Trimming left V 6 bases short and J 2 bases short, with 13 bases between. The sequence was collected from an elderly man with active or convalescent COVID-19. Sample: peripheral blood. V is TRBV2 and J is TRBJ1-2, with D tentatively TRBD1 (6 bases). The chain's CDR3 is CASRRETGNYGYTF. CDR3 DNA: TGTGCCAGCAGGCGCGAAACAGGGAACTATGGCTACACCTTC. Based on the CDR3 plus reference TRBV2 and TRBJ1-2, the full variable domain is EPEVTQTPSHQVTQMGQEVILRCVPISNHLYFYWYRQILGQKVEFLVSFYNNEISEKSEIFDDQFSVERPDGSNFTLKIRSTKLEDSAMYFCASRRETGNYGYTFGSGTRLTVV.